A selection of T cell receptor beta chains follows, all from one sample in a study of graft-versus-host responses after intestinal transplantation. These receptors are not linked to any known antigen. Libraries were prepared by immunoSEQ multiplex PCR; TCRdb keeps only in-frame clonotypes and omits some of them. The sample carries fewer than 95,000 clones, about 93% recorded once. Source: unstimulated CD8+ T cells sorted from spleen or lymph node cells, taken before intestinal transplant. These receptors were collected from a human donor who received an intestinal transplant. Each CDR3 is given with its conserved first and last residue. Fields, in order: D gene, clone size, J gene, V gene, CDR3 DNA, CDR3 protein. A D gene is named only where the DNA matches it firmly. Only some rows state a clone size, as once, few, many or a class for expanded clones.

D: .; size: .; J: TRBJ1-5; V: TRBV5-8; DNA: TGTGCCAGCAGCGTATCGACAGGCAATCAGCCCCAGCATTTT; CDR3: CASSVSTGNQPQHF
D: TRBD2; size: .; J: TRBJ2-2; V: TRBV27; DNA: TGTGCCAGCAGCCGGGGACTAGCGAGGAACACCGGGGAGCTGTTTTTT; CDR3: CASSRGLARNTGELFF
D: TRBD2; size: .; J: TRBJ2-3; V: TRBV19; DNA: TGTGCCAGTAGTCATGGACTAGCGGGGCCTCTAACGCAGTATTTT; CDR3: CASSHGLAGPLTQYF
D: .; size: .; J: TRBJ2-6; V: TRBV7-2; DNA: TGTGCCAGCAGCTCTAGTTTGGGCGGGGGCTACTCTGGGGCCAACGTCCTGACTTTC; CDR3: CASSSSLGGGYSGANVLTF
D: .; size: .; J: TRBJ2-6; V: TRBV27; DNA: TGTGCCAGCAGCTTCACTACAGGGTCTGGGGCCAACGTCCTGACTTTC; CDR3: CASSFTTGSGANVLTF
D: .; size: .; J: TRBJ1-4; V: TRBV7-2; DNA: TGTGCCAGCAGCTTAGCCAGGGTTGCAACTAATGAAAAACTGTTTTTT; CDR3: CASSLARVATNEKLFF
D: TRBD2; size: once; J: TRBJ2-3; V: TRBV7-6; DNA: TGTGCCAGCAGCTTTAGACTAGCGGGGACCGCAGATACGCAGTATTTT; CDR3: CASSFRLAGTADTQYF
D: TRBD1; size: .; J: TRBJ2-1; V: TRBV9; DNA: TGTGCCAGCAGCGTAGGGGACAGGGCGTCCTACAATGAGCAGTTCTTC; CDR3: CASSVGDRASYNEQFF
D: .; size: once; J: TRBJ1-1; V: TRBV29-1; DNA: TGCAGCGTTGAAGGGGCCCGGGGCACTGAAGCTTTCTTT; CDR3: CSVEGARGTEAFF
D: .; size: .; J: TRBJ1-1; V: TRBV27; DNA: TGTGCCAGCAGTGGGCAGGAGAACACTGAAGCTTTCTTT; CDR3: CASSGQENTEAFF
D: .; size: few; J: TRBJ2-7; V: TRBV10-2; DNA: TGCGCCAGCAGTGTGGACAGAGGCTACGAGCAGTACTTC; CDR3: CASSVDRGYEQYF
D: .; size: once; J: TRBJ2-7; V: TRBV27; DNA: TGTGCCAGCAGTTTGGGGATAGGACTCGAGCAGTACTTC; CDR3: CASSLGIGLEQYF
D: TRBD1; size: .; J: TRBJ1-1; V: TRBV29-1; DNA: TGCAGCGTTGAAGATCCTCTGGTGGGACAGGGGCAAGGGGCTTTCTTT; CDR3: CSVEDPLVGQGQGAFF
D: TRBD1; size: .; J: TRBJ1-2; V: TRBV27; DNA: TGTGCCAGCAGTTTAGCCGGACAGGGACATGGCTACACCTTC; CDR3: CASSLAGQGHGYTF
D: TRBD1; size: .; J: TRBJ2-1; V: TRBV4-3; DNA: TGCGCCAGCAGCCAAGATGGGACAGGACCGGGACAAGGGCAGTTCTTC; CDR3: CASSQDGTGPGQGQFF
D: .; size: .; J: TRBJ2-3; V: TRBV18; DNA: TGTGCCAGCTCTCCCCCTAGCACAGATACGCAGTATTTT; CDR3: CASSPPSTDTQYF
D: .; size: .; J: TRBJ1-5; V: TRBV9; DNA: TGTGCCAGCAGCCAAGGGGATGTGCTTCAGCCCCAGCATTTT; CDR3: CASSQGDVLQPQHF
D: TRBD2; size: .; J: TRBJ2-2; V: TRBV4-1; DNA: TGCGCCAGCAGCCAATCTAGCGGGGGGTTCACCGGGGAGCTGTTTTTT; CDR3: CASSQSSGGFTGELFF
D: .; size: .; J: TRBJ1-4; V: TRBV30; DNA: TGTGCCTGGAGTGTGGTGGGGCCTGCAACTAATGAAAAACTGTTTTTT; CDR3: CAWSVVGPATNEKLFF
D: TRBD2; size: few; J: TRBJ2-3; V: TRBV10-1; DNA: TGCGCCAGCAGTGCCGGGACTAGCGGCACAGATACGCAGTATTTT; CDR3: CASSAGTSGTDTQYF
D: TRBD1; size: few; J: TRBJ2-7; V: TRBV2; DNA: TGTGCCAGCAGTGGGGAGACAGGGAGCTCCTACGAGCAGTACTTC; CDR3: CASSGETGSSYEQYF
D: TRBD2; size: .; J: TRBJ2-3; V: TRBV6-6; DNA: TGTGCCAGCAGTTTCTGGACTAGCGGGGGGAATACGCAGTATTTT; CDR3: CASSFWTSGGNTQYF
D: TRBD2; size: .; J: TRBJ2-7; V: TRBV6-4; DNA: TGTGCCTTTCCTCGGACGCCTGAAGCGGGGCGCTCCTACGAGCAGTACTTC; CDR3: CAFPRTPEAGRSYEQYF
D: TRBD1; size: .; J: TRBJ1-2; V: TRBV14; DNA: TGTGCCAGCAGCCAAAGGACAGGGAATGGCTACACCTTC; CDR3: CASSQRTGNGYTF
D: TRBD1; size: .; J: TRBJ2-7; V: TRBV14; DNA: TGTGCCAGCAGCCCCAGGGGGATCCAGCCCATCTTCGAGCAGTACTTC; CDR3: CASSPRGIQPIFEQYF
D: .; size: few; J: TRBJ2-7; V: TRBV4-3; DNA: TGCGCCAGCAGCCAAGATAGAACAGGTCCCACCTACGAGCAGTACTTC; CDR3: CASSQDRTGPTYEQYF
D: .; size: .; J: TRBJ1-5; V: TRBV27; DNA: TGTGCCAGCAAACAGGGAGTCGGCAATCAGCCCCAGCATTTT; CDR3: CASKQGVGNQPQHF
D: TRBD1; size: .; J: TRBJ2-5; V: TRBV13; DNA: TGTGCCAGCAGCTTCAGGGGGAAAGAGACCCAGTACTTC; CDR3: CASSFRGKETQYF
D: TRBD2; size: .; J: TRBJ2-5; V: TRBV7-6; DNA: TGTGCCAGCAGCTCTCCGCTAGCGGGGGGGGAAAGTTTCGAGACCCAGTACTTC; CDR3: CASSSPLAGGESFETQYF
D: .; size: once; J: TRBJ1-2; V: TRBV7-6; DNA: TGTGCCAGCAGCTTAGCCGGAGCCACAGGGGGCTACACCTTC; CDR3: CASSLAGATGGYTF
D: TRBD1; size: .; J: TRBJ2-2; V: TRBV7-6; DNA: TGTGCCAGCAGCCCCGGACAGGGCGCGCCGTACACCGGGGAGCTGTTTTTT; CDR3: CASSPGQGAPYTGELFF
D: TRBD1; size: .; J: TRBJ1-2; V: TRBV4-3; DNA: TGCGCCAGCAGCCAAGATCAAGGGGGTCAGGGGGCTGGCGGCTACACCTTC; CDR3: CASSQDQGGQGAGGYTF
D: TRBD2; size: .; J: TRBJ2-1; V: TRBV13; DNA: TGTGCCAGCAGCTTAGGCCAGCGGGACTACAATGAGCAGTTCTTC; CDR3: CASSLGQRDYNEQFF
D: TRBD2; size: once; J: TRBJ2-2; V: TRBV29-1; DNA: TGCAGCGTTGAATCGACTAGCGGGGGGCACTGGGACACCGGGGAGCTGTTTTTT; CDR3: CSVESTSGGHWDTGELFF
D: .; size: .; J: TRBJ2-5; V: TRBV13; DNA: TGTGCCAGCAAACGACAGGACCAAGAGACCCAGTACTTC; CDR3: CASKRQDQETQYF